One sample yielded the 7 T cell receptor beta chains listed below, sequenced in a study of blood T cell repertoires in COVID-19. The data were produced by immunoSEQ multiplex PCR, yet TCRdb's version contains in-frame clones alone and is incomplete. The sample includes hundreds of thousands of clones, about four fifths of them seen just once. The sample was PBMCs or T cells enriched from blood (not recorded which). These receptor sequences come from a man aged 40-55 years who had been exposed to COVID-19.

A single count supports this clone. V gene TRBV25-1 combines with J gene TRBJ1-5, with 7 bases lining up with TRBD1. The junction had 7 bases not matched to a gene; V was cut back by 4 bases and J by 7 bases. Germline V lookup: CDR1 MGHDK, CDR2 SYGVNS. The CDR3 has 14 residues. The CDR3 spells CASSAGGGLQPQHF. Here the CDR3 DNA reads TGTGCCAGCAGTGCTGGAGGGGGCCTGCAGCCCCAGCATTTT.

The genes are TRBV12-5 and TRBJ2-1, with D perhaps TRBD1 (6 bases). This CDR3 region has 12 residues. Trimming left V 7 bases short and J 10 bases short, with 14 bases between. CDR1 LGHNT and CDR2 FRNRAP come from the germline V gene. This CDR3 reads CASVLKTGEQFF. CDR3 in DNA: TGTGCTAGTGTCCTAAAGACAGGCGAGCAGTTCTTC.

As regards this clone: Other nucleotide sequences in the sample specify the same CDR3. The gene calls are TRBV19 and TRBJ2-3; no clear D gene. V dropped 0 bases and J dropped 5 bases, with 3 bases sitting between them. Germline CDR1 reads LNHDA; CDR2 reads SQIVND (reference sequence). This CDR3 region has 12 residues. The CDR3 sequence: CASSIDLDTQYF. Here the CDR3 DNA reads TGTGCCAGTAGTATAGACCTAGATACGCAGTATTTT.

The chain has TRBV7-8 and TRBJ2-5; D ambiguous. V was shortened by 1 base and J by 2 bases, with 8 bases between the two germline ends. In germline, CDR1 is SGHVS, CDR2 FQNEAQ. CDR3 length: 14 residues. The CDR3 DNA reads as TGTGCCAGCAGCTTAGTCACTACACAAGAGACCCAGTACTTC. Its translation is CASSLVTTQETQYF.

This chain links TRBV6-4 with TRBJ2-1, with D possibly matching TRBD1 (5 bases). V was cut by 8 bases and J by 2 bases, with 10 bases left in between. Per the germline V gene, CDR1 is MRHNA and CDR2 is SNTAGT. The CDR3 loop spans 13 amino acids. As DNA, the CDR3 is TGTGCCAGCTCAGGGATCCCCTACAATGAGCAGTTCTTC. Its translation is CASSGIPYNEQFF.

The chain recombines TRBV27 with TRBJ2-2; D is perhaps TRBD1 (5 bases). With 6 bases removed from V and 4 bases from J, the gap between germline ends came to 6 bases. This CDR3 has 12 amino acids. The V gene's germline CDR1 is MNHEY and CDR2 SMNVEV (reference sequence). This chain's CDR3 is CASSRVTGELFF. Here the CDR3 DNA reads TGTGCCAGCAGCAGGGTCACCGGGGAGCTGTTTTTT.

Comment on this clone: The junction shows a germline mismatch at one end, possibly a read error. The rearrangement joins TRBV30 to TRBJ1-6, with 8 bases matching TRBD1. This CDR3 region has 13 residues. Per the germline V gene, CDR1 is GTSNPN and CDR2 is SVGIG (reference sequence). CDR3 region: CAWNRDRNSPPHF. The CDR3 coding sequence is TGTGCCTGGAACCGGGACAGGAATTCACCCCCCCACTTT.